Presented here are 3 T cell receptor beta chains from one specimen sequenced in a study of blood T cell repertoires in COVID-19. Clones were sequenced by immunoSEQ multiplex PCR, and TCRdb holds only the in-frame ones, with some missing. Of about 270,000 clones listed, roughly nine tenths are singletons. The sample consisted of PBMCs or T cells enriched from blood (not recorded which). All receptors come from a woman in her late teens or twenties who had recovered from COVID-19.

The J gene is TRBJ2-7, the V gene TRBV5-1; D possibly corresponds to TRBD1 (6 bases). The germline V and J ends were trimmed by 7 bases and 5 bases, with 28 bases remaining between them. CDR3 length: 17 residues. Per the germline V gene, CDR1 is SGHRS and CDR2 is YFSETQ. The CDR3 bases are TGCGCCAGCTCCGAATCGGCGGACAGCCTGAATCTGGACGAGCAGTACTTC. Translating gives CASSESADSLNLDEQYF.

This sequence joins TRBV1 and TRBJ2-7; the table's D call TRBD2 went unverified against the DNA. TRBV1 is termed a pseudogene. The CDR3 is 16 amino acids. The chain's CDR3 is CTSSRPGTSGADEQYF. CDR3 bases: TGCACCAGCAGCCGTCCCGGGACTAGCGGGGCGGACGAGCAGTACTTC.

This clone was picked up one time. The rearrangement uses TRBV15 and TRBJ1-2; D gene unclear. The CDR3 length is 13 residues. CDR1 and CDR2 from the germline V gene are LNHNV and YYDKDF (reference sequence). Trimming stripped 7 bases from V and 1 base from J, with 10 bases between. In nucleotides, the CDR3 is TGTGCCACCAACGAAGCGGGTAACTATGGCTACACCTTC. Translating it yields CATNEAGNYGYTF. Full variable domain (outside the CDR3, taken from reference TRBV15 and TRBJ1-2): DAMVIQNPRYQVTQFGKPVTLSCSQTLNHNVMYWYQQKSSQAPKLLFHYYDKDFNNEADTPDNFQSRRPNTSFCFLDIRSPGLGDTAMYLCATNEAGNYGYTFGSGTRLTVV.